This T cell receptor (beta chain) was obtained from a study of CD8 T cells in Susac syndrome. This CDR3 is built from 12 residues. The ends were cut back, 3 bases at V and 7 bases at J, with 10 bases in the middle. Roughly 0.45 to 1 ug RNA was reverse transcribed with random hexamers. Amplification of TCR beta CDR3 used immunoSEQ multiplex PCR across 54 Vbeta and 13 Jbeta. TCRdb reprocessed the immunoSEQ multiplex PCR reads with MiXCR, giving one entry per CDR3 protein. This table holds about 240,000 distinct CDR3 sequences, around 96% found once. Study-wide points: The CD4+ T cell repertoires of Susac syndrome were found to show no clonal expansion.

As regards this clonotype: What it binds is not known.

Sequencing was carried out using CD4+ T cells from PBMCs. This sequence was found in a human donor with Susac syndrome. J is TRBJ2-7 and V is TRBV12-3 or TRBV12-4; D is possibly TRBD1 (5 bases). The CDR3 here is CASSLSAGEQYF. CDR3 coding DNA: TGTGCCAGCAGTTTGTCCGCAGGGGAGCAGTACTTC.